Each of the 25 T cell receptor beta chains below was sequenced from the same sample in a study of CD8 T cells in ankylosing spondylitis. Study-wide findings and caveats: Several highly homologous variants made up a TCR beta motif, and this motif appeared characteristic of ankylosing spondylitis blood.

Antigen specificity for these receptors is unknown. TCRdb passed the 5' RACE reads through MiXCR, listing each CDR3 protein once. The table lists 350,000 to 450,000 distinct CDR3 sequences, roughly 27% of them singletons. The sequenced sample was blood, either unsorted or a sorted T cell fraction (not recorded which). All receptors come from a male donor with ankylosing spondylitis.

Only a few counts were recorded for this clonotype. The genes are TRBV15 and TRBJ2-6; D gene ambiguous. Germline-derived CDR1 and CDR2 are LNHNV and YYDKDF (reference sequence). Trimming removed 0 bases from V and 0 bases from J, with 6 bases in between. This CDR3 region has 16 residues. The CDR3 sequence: CATSRDPSSGANVLTF. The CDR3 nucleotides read TGTGCCACCAGCAGAGATCCGAGCTCTGGGGCCAACGTCCTGACTTTC.

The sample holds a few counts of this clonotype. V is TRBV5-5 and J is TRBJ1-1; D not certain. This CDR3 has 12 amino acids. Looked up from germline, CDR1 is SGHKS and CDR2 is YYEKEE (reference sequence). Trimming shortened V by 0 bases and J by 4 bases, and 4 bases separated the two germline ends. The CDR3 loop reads CASSLGLTEAFF. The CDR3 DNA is TGTGCCAGCAGCTTGGGCCTCACTGAAGCTTTCTTT.

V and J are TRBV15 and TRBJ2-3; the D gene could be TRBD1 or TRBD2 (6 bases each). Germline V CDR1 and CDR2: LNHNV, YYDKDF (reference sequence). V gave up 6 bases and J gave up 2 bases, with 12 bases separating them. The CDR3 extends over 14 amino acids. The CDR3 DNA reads TGTGCCACCAGTCTAGGGGGGTCCACAGATACGCAGTATTTT. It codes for CATSLGGSTDTQYF.

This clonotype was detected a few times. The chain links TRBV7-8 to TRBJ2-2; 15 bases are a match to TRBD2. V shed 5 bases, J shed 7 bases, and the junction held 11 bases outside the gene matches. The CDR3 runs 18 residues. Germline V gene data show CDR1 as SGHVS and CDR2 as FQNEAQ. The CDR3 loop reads CASSRGLAGGLAGGELFF. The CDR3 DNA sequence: TGTGCCAGCAGCCGGGGACTAGCGGGAGGACTCGCCGGCGGGGAGCTGTTTTTT.

The chain's CDR3 is CSASGGGVTDTQYF. CDR3 coding DNA: TGCAGTGCTAGCGGAGGCGGAGTCACAGATACGCAGTATTTT. The chain carries TRBV20-1 and TRBJ2-3, with D perhaps matching TRBD2 (5 bases). The germline V gene encodes CDR1 DFQATT and CDR2 SNEGSKA (reference sequence). This CDR3 comprises 14 residues. V was trimmed by 3 bases and J by 2 bases, leaving 12 bases between them.

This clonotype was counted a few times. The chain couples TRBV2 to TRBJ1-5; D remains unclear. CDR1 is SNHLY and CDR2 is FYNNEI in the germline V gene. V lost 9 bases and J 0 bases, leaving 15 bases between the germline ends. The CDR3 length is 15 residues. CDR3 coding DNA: TGTGCCAGTCGAAACGGCCCATTTAGCAATCAGCCCCAGCATTTT. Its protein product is CASRNGPFSNQPQHF.

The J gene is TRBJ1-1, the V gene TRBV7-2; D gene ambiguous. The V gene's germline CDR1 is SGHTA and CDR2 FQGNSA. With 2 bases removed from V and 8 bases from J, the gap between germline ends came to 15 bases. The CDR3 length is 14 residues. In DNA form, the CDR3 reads TGTGCCAGCAGCTTACTCGGGCCTATATACGAAGCTTTCTTT. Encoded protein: CASSLLGPIYEAFF.

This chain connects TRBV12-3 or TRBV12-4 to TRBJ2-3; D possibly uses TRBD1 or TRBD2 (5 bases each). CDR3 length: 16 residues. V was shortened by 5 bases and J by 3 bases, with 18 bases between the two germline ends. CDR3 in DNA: TGTGCCAGCAGTCCCCGGGCAGGGAGAGGGACAGATACGCAGTATTTT. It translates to CASSPRAGRGTDTQYF.

CDR3 in amino acids: CASSLVQFDYGYTF. DNA for the CDR3: TGTGCCAGCAGCTTAGTCCAGTTTGACTATGGCTACACCTTC. The gene calls are TRBV11-2 and TRBJ1-2; D unresolved. Trimming took off 1 base at V and 3 bases at J, with 9 bases between the two ends. Germline CDR1 and CDR2: SGHAT and FQNNGV. The CDR3 runs to 14 residues.

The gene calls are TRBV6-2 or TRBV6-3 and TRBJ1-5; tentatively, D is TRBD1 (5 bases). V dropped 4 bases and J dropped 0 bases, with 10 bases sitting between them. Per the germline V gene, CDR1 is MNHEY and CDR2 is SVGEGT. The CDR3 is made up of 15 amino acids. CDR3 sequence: CASSSPGISNQPQHF. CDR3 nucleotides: TGTGCCAGCAGTTCTCCAGGGATTAGCAATCAGCCCCAGCATTTT.

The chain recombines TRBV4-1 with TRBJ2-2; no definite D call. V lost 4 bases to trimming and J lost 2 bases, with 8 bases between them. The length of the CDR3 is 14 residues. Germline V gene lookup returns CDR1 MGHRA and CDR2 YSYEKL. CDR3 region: CASSRSYNTGELFF. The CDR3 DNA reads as TGCGCCAGCAGCCGGAGCTACAACACCGGGGAGCTGTTTTTT.

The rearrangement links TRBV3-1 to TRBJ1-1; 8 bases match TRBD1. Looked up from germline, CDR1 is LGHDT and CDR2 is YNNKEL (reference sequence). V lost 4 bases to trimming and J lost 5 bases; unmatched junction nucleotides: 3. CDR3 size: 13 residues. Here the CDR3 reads CASSPDRETEAFF. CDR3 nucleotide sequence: TGTGCCAGCAGCCCGGACAGGGAAACTGAAGCTTTCTTT.

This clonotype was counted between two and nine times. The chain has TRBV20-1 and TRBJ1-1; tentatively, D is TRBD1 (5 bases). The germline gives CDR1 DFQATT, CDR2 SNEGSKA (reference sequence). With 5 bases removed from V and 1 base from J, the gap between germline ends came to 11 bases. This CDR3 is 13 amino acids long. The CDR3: CSALSTGNTEAFF. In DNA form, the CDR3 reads TGCAGTGCTCTATCAACAGGGAACACTGAAGCTTTCTTT.

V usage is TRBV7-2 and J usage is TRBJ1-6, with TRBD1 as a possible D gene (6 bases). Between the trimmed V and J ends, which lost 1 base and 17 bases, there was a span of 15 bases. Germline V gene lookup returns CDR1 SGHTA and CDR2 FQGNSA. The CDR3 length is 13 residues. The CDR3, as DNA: TGTGCCAGCAGCTTAGGCGGGGGGCGGTATGTCCACTTT. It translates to CASSLGGGRYVHF.

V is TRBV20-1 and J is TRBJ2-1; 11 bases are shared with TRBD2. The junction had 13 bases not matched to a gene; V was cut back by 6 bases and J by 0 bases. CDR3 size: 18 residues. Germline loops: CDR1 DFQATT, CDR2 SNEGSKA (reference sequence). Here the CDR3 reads CSAQGLAVQAASYNEQFF. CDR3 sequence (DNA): TGCAGTGCACAGGGACTAGCGGTACAGGCCGCCTCCTACAATGAGCAGTTCTTC.

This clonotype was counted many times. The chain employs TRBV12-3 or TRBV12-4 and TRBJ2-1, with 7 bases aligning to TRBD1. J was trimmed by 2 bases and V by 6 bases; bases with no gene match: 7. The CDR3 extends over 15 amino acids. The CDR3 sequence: CASRPTGVPYNEQFF. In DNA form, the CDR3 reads TGTGCCAGCAGACCCACAGGGGTACCCTACAATGAGCAGTTCTTC.

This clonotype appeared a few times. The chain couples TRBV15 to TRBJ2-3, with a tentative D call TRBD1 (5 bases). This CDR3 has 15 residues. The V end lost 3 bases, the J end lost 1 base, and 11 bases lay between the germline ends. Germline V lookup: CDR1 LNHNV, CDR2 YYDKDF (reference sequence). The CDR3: CATSRNDRRTDTQYF. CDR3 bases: TGTGCCACCAGCAGGAACGACAGACGCACAGATACGCAGTATTTT.

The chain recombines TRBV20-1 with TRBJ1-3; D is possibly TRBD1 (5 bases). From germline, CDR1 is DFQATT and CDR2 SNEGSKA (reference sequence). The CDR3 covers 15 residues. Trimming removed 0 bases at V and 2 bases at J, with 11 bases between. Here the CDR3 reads CSARDAGRAGNTIYF. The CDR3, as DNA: TGCAGTGCTAGAGATGCAGGGCGGGCTGGAAACACCATATATTTT.

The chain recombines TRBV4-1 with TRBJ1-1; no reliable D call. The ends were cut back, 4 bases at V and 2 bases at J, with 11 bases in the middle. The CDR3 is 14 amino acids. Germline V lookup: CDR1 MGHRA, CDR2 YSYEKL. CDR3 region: CASSPPRINTEAFF. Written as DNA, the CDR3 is TGCGCCAGCAGCCCCCCCCGGATAAACACTGAAGCTTTCTTT.

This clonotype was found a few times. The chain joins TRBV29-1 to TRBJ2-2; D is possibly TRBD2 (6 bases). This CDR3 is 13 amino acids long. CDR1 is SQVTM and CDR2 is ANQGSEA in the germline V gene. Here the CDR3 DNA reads TGCACTGCTGCGACTAGTTTGACCGGGGAGCTGTTTTTT. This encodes CTAATSLTGELFF.

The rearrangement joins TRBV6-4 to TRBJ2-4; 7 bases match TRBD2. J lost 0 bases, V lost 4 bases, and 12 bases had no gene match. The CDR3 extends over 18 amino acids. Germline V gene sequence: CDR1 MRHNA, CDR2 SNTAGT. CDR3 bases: TGTGCCAGCAGTGCCTCCCCGCTAGCGGTACTAGCCAAAAACATTCAGTACTTC. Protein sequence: CASSASPLAVLAKNIQYF.

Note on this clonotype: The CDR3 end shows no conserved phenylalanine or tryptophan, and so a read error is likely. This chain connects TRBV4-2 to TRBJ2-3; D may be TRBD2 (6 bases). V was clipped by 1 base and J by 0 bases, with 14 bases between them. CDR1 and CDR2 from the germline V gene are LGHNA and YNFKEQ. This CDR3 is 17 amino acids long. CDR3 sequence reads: CASSQVRTGESTDTQYS. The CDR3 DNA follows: TGTGCCAGCAGCCAAGTTCGAACGGGAGAGAGCACAGATACGCAGTATTCT.

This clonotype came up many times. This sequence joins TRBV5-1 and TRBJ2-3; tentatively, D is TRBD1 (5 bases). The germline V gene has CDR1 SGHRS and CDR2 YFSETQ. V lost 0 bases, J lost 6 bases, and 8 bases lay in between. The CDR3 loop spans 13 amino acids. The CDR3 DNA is TGCGCCAGCAGCTTGGGCAGGGCGGATACGCAGTATTTT. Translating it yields CASSLGRADTQYF.

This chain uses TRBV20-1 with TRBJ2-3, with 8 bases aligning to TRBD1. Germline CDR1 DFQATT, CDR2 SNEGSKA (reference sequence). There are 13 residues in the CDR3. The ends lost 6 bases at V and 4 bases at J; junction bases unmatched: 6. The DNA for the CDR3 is TGCAGTGCGCAGGGACAGGTGGCAGATACGCAGTATTTT. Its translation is CSAQGQVADTQYF.

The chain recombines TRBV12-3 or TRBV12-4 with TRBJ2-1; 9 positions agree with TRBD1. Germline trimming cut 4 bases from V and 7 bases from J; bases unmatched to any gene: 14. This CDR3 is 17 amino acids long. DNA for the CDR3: TGTGCCAGCAGTTCGGCACAGGGGGCAAGTAATAATAATGAGCAGTTCTTC. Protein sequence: CASSSAQGASNNNEQFF.